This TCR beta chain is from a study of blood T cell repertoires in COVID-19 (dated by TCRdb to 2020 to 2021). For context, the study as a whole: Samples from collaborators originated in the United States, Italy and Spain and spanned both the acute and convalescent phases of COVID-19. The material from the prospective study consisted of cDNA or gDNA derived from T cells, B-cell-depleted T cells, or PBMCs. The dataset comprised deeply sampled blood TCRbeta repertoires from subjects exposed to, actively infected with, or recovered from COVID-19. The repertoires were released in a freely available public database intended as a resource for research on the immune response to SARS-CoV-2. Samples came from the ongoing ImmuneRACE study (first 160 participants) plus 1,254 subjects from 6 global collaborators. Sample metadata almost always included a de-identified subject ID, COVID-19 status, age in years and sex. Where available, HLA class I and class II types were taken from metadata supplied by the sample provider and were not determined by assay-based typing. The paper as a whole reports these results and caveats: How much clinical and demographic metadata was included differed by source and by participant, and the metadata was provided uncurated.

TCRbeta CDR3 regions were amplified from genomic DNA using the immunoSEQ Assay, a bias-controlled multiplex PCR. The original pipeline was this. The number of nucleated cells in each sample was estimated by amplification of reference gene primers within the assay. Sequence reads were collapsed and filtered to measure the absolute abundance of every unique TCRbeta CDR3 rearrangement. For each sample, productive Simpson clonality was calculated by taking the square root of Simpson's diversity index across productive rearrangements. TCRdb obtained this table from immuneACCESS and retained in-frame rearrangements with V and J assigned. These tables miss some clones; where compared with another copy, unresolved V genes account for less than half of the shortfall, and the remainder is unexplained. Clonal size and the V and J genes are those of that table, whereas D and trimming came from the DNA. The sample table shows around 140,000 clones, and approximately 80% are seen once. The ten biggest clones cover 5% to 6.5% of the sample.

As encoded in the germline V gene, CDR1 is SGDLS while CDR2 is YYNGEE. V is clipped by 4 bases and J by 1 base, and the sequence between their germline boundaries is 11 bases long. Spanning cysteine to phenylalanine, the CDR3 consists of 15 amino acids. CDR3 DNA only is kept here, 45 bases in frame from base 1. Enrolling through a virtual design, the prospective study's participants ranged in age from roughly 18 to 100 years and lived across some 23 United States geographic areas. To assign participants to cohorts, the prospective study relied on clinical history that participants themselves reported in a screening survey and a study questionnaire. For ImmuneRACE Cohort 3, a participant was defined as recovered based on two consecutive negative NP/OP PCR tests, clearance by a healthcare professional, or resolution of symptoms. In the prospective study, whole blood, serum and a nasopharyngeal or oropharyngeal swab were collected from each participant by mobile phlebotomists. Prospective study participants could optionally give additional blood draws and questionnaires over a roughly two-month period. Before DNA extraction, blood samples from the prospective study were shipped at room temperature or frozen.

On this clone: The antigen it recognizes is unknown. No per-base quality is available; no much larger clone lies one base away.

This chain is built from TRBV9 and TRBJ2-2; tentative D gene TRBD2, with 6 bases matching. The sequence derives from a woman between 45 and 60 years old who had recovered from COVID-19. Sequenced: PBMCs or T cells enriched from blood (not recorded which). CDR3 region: CASSPGGVNTGELFF. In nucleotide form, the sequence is TGTGCCAGCAGCCCCGGGGGAGTGAACACCGGGGAGCTGTTTTTT.